This TCR beta chain emerged from a study of blood T cell repertoires in COVID-19. This CDR3 region has 16 residues. With V trimmed by 4 bases and J by 16 bases, 21 bases remained unmatched. Germline V gene sequence: CDR1 MGHRA, CDR2 YSYEKL. Study processing details: Reference gene primer amplification gave nucleated cell count estimates. This table comes from immunoSEQ multiplex PCR, and its TCRdb copy is limited to in-frame clones, with some not included. V and J calls and clone size follow that table, whereas D and trimming were derived from the DNA. The table records more than 250,000 clones, about 87% of them present only once.

The clonotype originates from a woman in her 40s with acute COVID-19. The chain joins TRBV4-1 to TRBJ1-5, with 8 bases fitting TRBD1. Sequencing was done on a sample of PBMCs or T cells enriched from blood (not recorded which). This CDR3 is CASSPPTDVDRVAIHF. CDR3 coding DNA: TGCGCCAGCAGCCCGCCGACAGATGTGGACAGGGTAGCAATTCATTTT.